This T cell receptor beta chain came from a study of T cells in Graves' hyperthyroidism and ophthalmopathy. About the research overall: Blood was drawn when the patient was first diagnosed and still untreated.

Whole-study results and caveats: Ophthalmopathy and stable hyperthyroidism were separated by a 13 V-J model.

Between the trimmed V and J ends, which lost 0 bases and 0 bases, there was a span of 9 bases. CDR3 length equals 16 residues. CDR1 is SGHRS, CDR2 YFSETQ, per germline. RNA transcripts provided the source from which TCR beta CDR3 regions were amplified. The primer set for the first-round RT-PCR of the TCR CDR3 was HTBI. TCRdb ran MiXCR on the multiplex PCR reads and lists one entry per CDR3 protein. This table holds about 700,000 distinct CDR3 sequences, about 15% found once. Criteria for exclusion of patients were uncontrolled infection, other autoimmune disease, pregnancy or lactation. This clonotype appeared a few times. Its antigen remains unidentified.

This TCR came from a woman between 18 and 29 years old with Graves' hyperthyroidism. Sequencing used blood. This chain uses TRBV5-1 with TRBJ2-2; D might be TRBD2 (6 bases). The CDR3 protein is CASSLDAGPNTGELFF. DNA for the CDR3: TGCGCCAGCAGCTTGGACGCGGGGCCGAACACCGGGGAGCTGTTTTTT.